This T cell receptor beta chain stems from a study of T cell repertoires in cytomegalovirus infection. MiXCR, run by TCRdb on the reads, gives a single entry per CDR3 protein. The sample comprises some 940,000 distinct CDR3 sequences, more than 25% of which are singletons, and about 14% rests with the top ten. This clonotype turned up a few times. Its antigen is not known. The sequence came from a human donor in good health (CMV status not recorded). Some clones in this sample may be carry-over from other donors' samples. Sequencing was performed on cultured CD8+ T cells from PBMCs, taken from culture after CMV antigen stimulation.

CDR3 bases: TGTGCCAGCAGCGGATCTACGAGCTCTATCTACGAGCAGTACTTC. It specifies CASSGSTSSIYEQYF. V gene TRBV5-8 combines with J gene TRBJ2-7; D call uncertain. This CDR3 comprises 15 residues. The germline V gene has CDR1 SGHTS and CDR2 YDEGEE. V was clipped by 4 bases and J by 3 bases, with 17 bases between them. Full variable domain (outside the CDR3, taken from reference TRBV5-8 and TRBJ2-7): EAGVTQSPTHLIKTRGQQATLRCSPISGHTSVYWYQQALGLGLQFLLWYDEGEERNRGNFPPRFSGRQFPNYSSELNVNALELEDSALYLCASSGSTSSIYEQYFGPGTRLTVT.